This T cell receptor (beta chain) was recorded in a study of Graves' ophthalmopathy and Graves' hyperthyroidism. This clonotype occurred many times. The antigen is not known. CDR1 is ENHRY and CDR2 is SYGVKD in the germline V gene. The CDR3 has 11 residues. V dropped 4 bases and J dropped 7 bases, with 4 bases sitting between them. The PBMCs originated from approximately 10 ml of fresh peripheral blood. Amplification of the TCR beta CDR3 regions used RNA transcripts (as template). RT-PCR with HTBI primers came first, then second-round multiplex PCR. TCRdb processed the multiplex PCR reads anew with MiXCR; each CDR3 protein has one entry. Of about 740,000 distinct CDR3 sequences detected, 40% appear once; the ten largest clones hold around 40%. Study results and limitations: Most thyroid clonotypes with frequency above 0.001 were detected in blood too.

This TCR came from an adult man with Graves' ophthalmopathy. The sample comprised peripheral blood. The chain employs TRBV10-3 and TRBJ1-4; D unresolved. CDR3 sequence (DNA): TGTGCCATCAGTGGGGGTGAAAAACTGTTTTTT. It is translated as CAISGGEKLFF.